A single sample is the source of the 8 T cell receptor beta chains below, sequenced in a study of T cell responses to AZD1222 COVID-19 vaccine. Assay: immunoSEQ multiplex PCR; the TCRdb copy retains only in-frame clones and omits some. The data contain tens of thousands of clones, roughly 84% of them seen just once; the ten biggest clones take up approximately 20%. Specimen: peripheral blood, collected on day 0 of MenACWY control vaccination. The receptors were gathered from an adult in good health.

The rearrangement joins TRBV10-3 to TRBJ2-3; D is perhaps TRBD2 (6 bases). The germline CDR1 and CDR2 sequences are ENHRY and SYGVKD. This CDR3 has 14 amino acids. The V and J ends lost 0 bases and 6 bases respectively, with 10 bases between them. As DNA, the CDR3 is TGTGCCATCAGTGAGTCGACTAGTTTGGATACGCAGTATTTT. Translating gives CAISESTSLDTQYF.

The rearrangement uses TRBV28 and TRBJ1-5; TRBD1 agrees at 8 bases. Germline V CDR1 and CDR2: MDHEN, SYDVKM. Trimming took 4 bases from V and 3 from J; bases not matched to a gene: 5. This CDR3 region has 15 residues. The DNA for the CDR3 is TGTGCCAGCAGTTCGACAGGGGTCCTCAATCAGCCCCAGCATTTT. Translating gives CASSSTGVLNQPQHF.

The chain is built from TRBV2 and TRBJ2-5, with D uncertain. V was clipped by 6 bases and J by 2 bases, with 4 bases between them. The germline CDR1 and CDR2 sequences are SNHLY and FYNNEI. CDR3 size: 11 residues. CDR3 loop: CASSQQETQYF. The CDR3 nucleotides read TGTGCCAGCAGCCAGCAAGAGACCCAGTACTTC.

The V and J genes are TRBV6-5 and TRBJ2-1; tentative D call: TRBD2 (5 bases). Germline CDR1 reads MNHEY; CDR2 reads SVGAGI. This CDR3 comprises 16 residues. V lost 2 bases and J 8 bases, leaving 19 bases between the germline ends. The CDR3 spells CASSYNLRQRGHEQFF. CDR3 nucleotides: TGTGCCAGCAGTTACAACCTCCGGCAAAGAGGGCATGAGCAGTTCTTC.

The genes are TRBV5-4 and TRBJ1-1, with no clear D. The V end was cut by 4 bases, the J end by 1 base, with 14 bases between. This CDR3 has 15 amino acids. Germline-derived CDR1 and CDR2 are SGHNT and YYREEE (reference sequence). For the CDR3, the DNA is TGTGCCAGCAGCCCACGGACGGGAGCGAACACTGAAGCTTTCTTT. Residues: CASSPRTGANTEAFF.

This chain links TRBV2 with TRBJ2-5, with D perhaps matching TRBD1 (6 bases). Trimming cost V 1 base and J 4 bases, with 16 bases left between them. The germline V gene has CDR1 SNHLY and CDR2 FYNNEI. The CDR3 has 16 amino acids. The CDR3 region has the DNA TGTGCCAGCAGTGAAGGATCAGGGGCGAAGGGAGAGACCCAGTACTTC. Its translation is CASSEGSGAKGETQYF.

This chain joins TRBV5-6 and TRBJ1-1, with no clear D. The CDR3 has 15 amino acids. The V gene lost 2 bases and the J gene lost 0 bases, with 11 bases spanning the gap. The germline V gene has CDR1 SGHDT and CDR2 YYEEEE. CDR3 bases: TGTGCCAGCAGCTTCAGACTGGTTATGAACACTGAAGCTTTCTTT. Translated, it gives CASSFRLVMNTEAFF.

This chain connects TRBV5-6 to TRBJ2-7; TRBD1 matches 7 bases. CDR1 and CDR2 from the germline V gene are SGHDT and YYEEEE. The CDR3 spans 13 residues. The V segment lost 1 base and the J segment 3 bases; nucleotides outside the gene matches: 1. The CDR3 DNA sequence: TGTGCCAGCAGCTTGCAGGGGGTCTACGAGCAGTACTTC. Translating gives CASSLQGVYEQYF.